This TCR beta chain appears in the sequencing data of a study of CD4+ T cells in melanoma. Findings and limits, study-wide: Neoantigen-specific CD4+ T cells in melanoma reportedly had diverse differentiation states. A reported correlation linked neoantigen-specific CD4+ T cells to CD8+, macrophage and B cell function.

Comment on this clone: No antigen is known for it.

There are 15 residues in the CDR3. Germline V CDR1 and CDR2: SGHRS, YFSETQ. Deletions cut 3 bases from V and 4 bases from J, with 16 bases between. The repertoire was sequenced with immunoSEQ multiplex PCR; TCRdb's copy has only in-frame clones and lacks some. The table records 20,000 to 25,000 clones, about four fifths of them present only once. The V call is TRBV5-1, the J call TRBJ1-1, with D uncertain. Sequencing was done on a sample of cells from a culture (not recorded whether cultured in vitro). This TCR came from a human donor with melanoma. Written as DNA, the CDR3 is TGCGCCAGCAGCTCTCTTACATCGAGCGGCACTGAAGCTTTCTTT. Translating gives CASSSLTSSGTEAFF.